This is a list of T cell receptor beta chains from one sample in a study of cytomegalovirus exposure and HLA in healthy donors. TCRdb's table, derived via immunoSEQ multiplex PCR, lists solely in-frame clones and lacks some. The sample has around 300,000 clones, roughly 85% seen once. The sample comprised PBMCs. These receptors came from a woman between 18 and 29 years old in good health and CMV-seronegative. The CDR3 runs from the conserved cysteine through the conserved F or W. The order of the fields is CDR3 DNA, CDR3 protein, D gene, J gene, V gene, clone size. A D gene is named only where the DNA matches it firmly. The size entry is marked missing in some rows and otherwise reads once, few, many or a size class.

TGTGCCAGCAGCGCGGGACTAGCGGGGGGGCGTGATGAGCAGTTCTTC,CASSAGLAGGRDEQFF,TRBD2,TRBJ2-1,TRBV9,.
TGTGCCAGCAGCTTATCAGGGACAGATAACTATGGCTACACCTTC,CASSLSGTDNYGYTF,TRBD1,TRBJ1-2,TRBV7-6,.
TGTGCCAGCAGACCCAAGACAGGGGGCCAGGCCTACGAGCAGTACTTC,CASRPKTGGQAYEQYF,TRBD1,TRBJ2-7,TRBV6-6,.
TGTGCCAGCAGCTTAGTGGCTTCCTACGAGCAGTACTTC,CASSLVASYEQYF,.,TRBJ2-7,TRBV13,.
TGTGCCAGCAGCCCCTACAGATTAAATTCACCCCTCCACTTT,CASSPYRLNSPLHF,.,TRBJ1-6,TRBV7-2,.
TGTGCCAGCAGTCCCCTACGGGGGAACACTGAAGCTTTCTTT,CASSPLRGNTEAFF,.,TRBJ1-1,TRBV27,.
TGTGCCAGCAGCTTAACAGGGGCTGAAGCTTTCTTT,CASSLTGAEAFF,TRBD1,TRBJ1-1,TRBV11-1,.
TGTGCCAGTAGTCTTTACGCAGGGGTTGGTTCCAACTATGGCTACACCTTC,CASSLYAGVGSNYGYTF,.,TRBJ1-2,TRBV19,.
TGTGCCAGCTCACCAGAACTGGAAGCTTTCTTT,CASSPELEAFF,.,TRBJ1-1,TRBV18,few
TGTGCCAGCAGCACCGGGACAAGTGTTAACTATGGCTACACCTTC,CASSTGTSVNYGYTF,.,TRBJ1-2,TRBV11-2,.
TGTGCCAGCAGCTTAGCGGGGGAACCCTACGAGCAGTACTTC,CASSLAGEPYEQYF,TRBD2,TRBJ2-7,TRBV6-6,.
TGCGCCAGCAGCCAAGACCCCCAAAGGGAGACAGGGAGGTATGGCTACACCTTC,CASSQDPQRETGRYGYTF,TRBD1,TRBJ1-2,TRBV4-1,.
TGCGCCAGCAGCGGGGGGTCCTTGAAGGAAAAACTGTTTTTT,CASSGGSLKEKLFF,.,TRBJ1-4,TRBV5-1,.
TGTGCCAGCAGTTTAGGCGGGCGCTACTCCTACAATGAGCAGTTCTTC,CASSLGGRYSYNEQFF,.,TRBJ2-1,TRBV27,.
TGTGCCTGGAGAGGCAGGACTAATGAAAAACTGTTTTTT,CAWRGRTNEKLFF,.,TRBJ1-4,TRBV30,.
TGTGCCAGCAGCACAGGGGCCGGGATGAATGAAAAACTGTTTTTT,CASSTGAGMNEKLFF,TRBD1,TRBJ1-4,TRBV9,.
TGTGCCAGCAGCTTCGACACCACCTACGAGCAGTACTTC,CASSFDTTYEQYF,.,TRBJ2-7,TRBV5-6,.
TGTGCCAGCAGCTTAGCGTCAGCGGCTCTTGGCAATGAGCAGTTCTTC,CASSLASAALGNEQFF,.,TRBJ2-1,TRBV7-2,.
TGCGCCAGCAGCCAACCCGGACAGCAAGAGACCCAGTACTTC,CASSQPGQQETQYF,.,TRBJ2-5,TRBV4-1,.
TGCGCCAGCAGCCAAGGCAGCAGGGGGACCTACGAGCAGTACTTC,CASSQGSRGTYEQYF,TRBD1,TRBJ2-7,TRBV4-1,.